The sequence of this TCR beta chain was determined in a study of control samples from healthy donors and cancer patients. The repertoire was sequenced with immunoSEQ multiplex PCR; TCRdb's copy has only in-frame clones and lacks some. The sample contains approximately 100,000 clones, about nine tenths of which appear only once. CDR1 and CDR2 from the germline V gene are SGHVS and FNYEAQ. V lost 0 bases to trimming and J lost 0 bases, with 14 bases between them. The CDR3 loop spans 17 amino acids. V gene TRBV7-6 combines with J gene TRBJ2-5; TRBD2 is a possible D gene (6 bases). The sample was blood. The receptor's source is a man aged 25 to 40 in good health. DNA of the CDR3: TGTGCCAGCAGCTTAGCCGGCAGGACTACGTACCAAGAGACCCAGTACTTC. This sequence encodes CASSLAGRTTYQETQYF. Drawing the rest from reference TRBV7-6 and TRBJ2-5, the complete variable domain is GAGVSQSPRYKVTKRGQDVALRCDPISGHVSLYWYRQALGQGPEFLTYFNYEAQQDKSGLPNDRFSAERPEGSISTLTIQRTEQRDSAMYRCASSLAGRTTYQETQYFGPGTRLLVL.